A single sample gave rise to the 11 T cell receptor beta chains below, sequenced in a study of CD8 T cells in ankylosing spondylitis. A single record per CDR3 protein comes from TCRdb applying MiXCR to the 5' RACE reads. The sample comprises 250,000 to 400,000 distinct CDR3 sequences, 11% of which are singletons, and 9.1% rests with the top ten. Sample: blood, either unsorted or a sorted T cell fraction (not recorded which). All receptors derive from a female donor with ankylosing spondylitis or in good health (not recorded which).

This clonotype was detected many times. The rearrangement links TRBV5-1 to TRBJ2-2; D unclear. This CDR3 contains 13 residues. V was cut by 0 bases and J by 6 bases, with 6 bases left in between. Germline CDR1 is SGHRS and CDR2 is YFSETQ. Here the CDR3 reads CASSLDGSGELFF. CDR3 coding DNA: TGCGCCAGCAGCTTGGACGGGTCCGGGGAGCTGTTTTTT.

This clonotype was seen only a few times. CDR3 bases: TGTGCCAGCAGCTCCCTTGGGAATCAGCCCCAGCATTTT. This gives the protein CASSSLGNQPQHF. This rearrangement joins TRBV7-2 to TRBJ1-5; D ambiguous. V lost 4 bases to trimming and J lost 4 bases, with 8 bases between them. The CDR3 extends over 13 amino acids. The germline V gene encodes CDR1 SGHTA and CDR2 FQGNSA.

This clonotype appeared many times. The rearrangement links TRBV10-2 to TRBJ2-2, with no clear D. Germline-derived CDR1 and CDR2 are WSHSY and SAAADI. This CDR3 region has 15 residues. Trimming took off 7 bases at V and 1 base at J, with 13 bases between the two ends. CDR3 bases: TGCGCCAGCAAGGGCCTAGTAAGGAACACCGGGGAGCTGTTTTTT. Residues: CASKGLVRNTGELFF.

The chain's CDR3 is CSAGRVNGDTQYF. In DNA form, the CDR3 reads TGCAGTGCTGGAAGGGTAAACGGCGATACGCAGTATTTT. The V and J genes are TRBV20-1 and TRBJ2-3; no clear D. There are 13 residues in the CDR3. Germline CDR1 reads DFQATT; CDR2 reads SNEGSKA (reference sequence). The V end lost 5 bases, the J end lost 6 bases, and 15 bases lay between the germline ends.

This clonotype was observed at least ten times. CDR3 coding DNA: TGCGCCAGCAGCTTACGGGATACGCAGTATTTT. It is translated as CASSLRDTQYF. The chain joins TRBV5-1 to TRBJ2-3; D gene unclear. Per germline, CDR1 SGHRS and CDR2 YFSETQ. The CDR3 has 11 residues. V lost 2 bases and J lost 6, with 4 bases in between.

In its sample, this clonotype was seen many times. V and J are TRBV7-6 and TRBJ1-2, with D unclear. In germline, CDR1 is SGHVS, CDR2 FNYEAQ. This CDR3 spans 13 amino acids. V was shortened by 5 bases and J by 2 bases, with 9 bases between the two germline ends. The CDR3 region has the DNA TGTGCCAGCAGCCCGACGAGGAACTATGGCTACACCTTC. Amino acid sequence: CASSPTRNYGYTF.

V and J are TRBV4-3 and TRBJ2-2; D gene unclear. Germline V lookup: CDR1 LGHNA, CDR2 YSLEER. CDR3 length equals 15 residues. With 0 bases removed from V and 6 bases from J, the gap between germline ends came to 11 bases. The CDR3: CASSQEGFRAGELFF. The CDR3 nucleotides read TGCGCCAGCAGCCAAGAAGGTTTTAGGGCCGGGGAGCTGTTTTTT.

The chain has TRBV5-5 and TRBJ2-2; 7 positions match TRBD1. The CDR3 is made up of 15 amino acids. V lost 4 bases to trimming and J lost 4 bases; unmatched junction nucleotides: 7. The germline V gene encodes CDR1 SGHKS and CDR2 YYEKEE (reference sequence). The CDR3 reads CASSPRGYGTGELFF. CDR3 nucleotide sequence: TGTGCCAGCAGCCCCAGGGGGTACGGCACCGGGGAGCTGTTTTTT.

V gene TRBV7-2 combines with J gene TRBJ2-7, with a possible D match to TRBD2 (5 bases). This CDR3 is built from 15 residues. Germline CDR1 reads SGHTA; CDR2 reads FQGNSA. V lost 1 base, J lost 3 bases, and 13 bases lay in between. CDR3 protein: CASSLDLGEYYEQYF. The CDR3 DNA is TGTGCCAGCAGCTTAGATCTGGGAGAGTACTACGAGCAGTACTTC.

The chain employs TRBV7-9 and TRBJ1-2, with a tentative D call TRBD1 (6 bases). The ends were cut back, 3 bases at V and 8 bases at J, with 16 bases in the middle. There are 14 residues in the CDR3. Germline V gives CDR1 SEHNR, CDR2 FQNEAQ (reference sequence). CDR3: CASSFGTTKGGYTF. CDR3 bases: TGTGCCAGCAGCTTCGGGACAACCAAAGGAGGCTACACCTTC.

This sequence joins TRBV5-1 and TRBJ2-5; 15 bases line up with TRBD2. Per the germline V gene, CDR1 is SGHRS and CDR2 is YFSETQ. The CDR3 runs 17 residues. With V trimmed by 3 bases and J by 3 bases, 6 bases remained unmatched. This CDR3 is CASSSEGTSGGKETQYF. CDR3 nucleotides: TGCGCCAGCAGCTCGGAAGGGACTAGCGGGGGGAAAGAGACCCAGTACTTC.